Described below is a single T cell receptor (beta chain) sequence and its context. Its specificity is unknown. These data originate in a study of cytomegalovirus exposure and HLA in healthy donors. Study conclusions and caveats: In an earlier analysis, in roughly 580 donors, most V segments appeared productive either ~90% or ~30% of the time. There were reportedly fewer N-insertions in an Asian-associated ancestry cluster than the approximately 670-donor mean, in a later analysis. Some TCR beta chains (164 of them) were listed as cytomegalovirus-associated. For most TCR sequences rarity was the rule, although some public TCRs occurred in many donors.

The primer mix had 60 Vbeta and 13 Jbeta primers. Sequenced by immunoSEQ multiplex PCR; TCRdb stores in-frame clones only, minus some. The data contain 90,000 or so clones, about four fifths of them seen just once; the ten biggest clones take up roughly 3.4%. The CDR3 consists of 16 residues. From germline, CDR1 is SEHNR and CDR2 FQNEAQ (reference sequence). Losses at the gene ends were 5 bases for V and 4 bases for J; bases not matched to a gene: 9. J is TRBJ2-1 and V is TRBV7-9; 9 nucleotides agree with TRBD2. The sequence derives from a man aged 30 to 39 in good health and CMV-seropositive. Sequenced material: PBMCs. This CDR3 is CASSPAGGTLYNEQFF. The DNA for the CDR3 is TGTGCCAGCAGCCCGGCGGGGGGGACACTGTACAATGAGCAGTTCTTC.